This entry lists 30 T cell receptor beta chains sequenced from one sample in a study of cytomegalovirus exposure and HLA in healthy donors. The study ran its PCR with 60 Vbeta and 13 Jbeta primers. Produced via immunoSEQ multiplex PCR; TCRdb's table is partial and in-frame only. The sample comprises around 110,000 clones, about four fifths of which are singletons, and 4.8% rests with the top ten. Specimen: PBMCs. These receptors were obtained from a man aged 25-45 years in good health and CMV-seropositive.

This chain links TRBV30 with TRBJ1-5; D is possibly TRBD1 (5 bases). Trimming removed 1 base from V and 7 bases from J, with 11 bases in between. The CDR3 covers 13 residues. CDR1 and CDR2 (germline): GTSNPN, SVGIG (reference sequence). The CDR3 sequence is CAWSGGEGQPQHF. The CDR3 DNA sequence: TGTGCCTGGAGTGGGGGGGAGGGCCAGCCCCAGCATTTT. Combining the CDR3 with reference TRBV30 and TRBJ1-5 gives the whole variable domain SQTIHQWPATLVQPVGSPLSLECTVEGTSNPNLYWYRQAAGRGLQLLFYSVGIGQISSEVPQNLSASRPQDRQFILSSKKLLLSDSGFYLCAWSGGEGQPQHFGDGTRLSIL.

In DNA, the CDR3 is TGTGCCAGCACTGAGACTGGGAGCGCAGATACGCAGTATTTT. Its protein product is CASTETGSADTQYF. The chain uses TRBV6-1 and TRBJ2-3, with TRBD2 as a possible D gene (5 bases). This CDR3 region has 14 residues. Germline assignment: CDR1 MNHNS and CDR2 SASEGT. The V end was cut by 7 bases, the J end by 4 bases, with 15 bases between.

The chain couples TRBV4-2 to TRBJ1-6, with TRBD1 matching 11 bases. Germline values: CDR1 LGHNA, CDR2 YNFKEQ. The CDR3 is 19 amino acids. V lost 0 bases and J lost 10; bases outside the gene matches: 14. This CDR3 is CASSQDSRTGGHYGSPLHF. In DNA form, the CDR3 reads TGTGCCAGCAGCCAAGATTCCCGGACAGGGGGCCATTATGGATCACCCCTCCACTTT.

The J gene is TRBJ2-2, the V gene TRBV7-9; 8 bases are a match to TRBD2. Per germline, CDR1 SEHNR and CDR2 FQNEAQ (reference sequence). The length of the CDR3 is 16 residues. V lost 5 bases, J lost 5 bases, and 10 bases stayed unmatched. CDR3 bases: TGTGCCAGCAGCCCAGAGCGGGGGCTCAGGACCGGGGAGCTGTTTTTT. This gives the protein CASSPERGLRTGELFF.

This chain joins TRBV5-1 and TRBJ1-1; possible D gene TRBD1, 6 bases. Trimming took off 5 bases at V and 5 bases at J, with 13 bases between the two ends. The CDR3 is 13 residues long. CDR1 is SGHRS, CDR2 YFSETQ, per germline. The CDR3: CASRQGEGTEAFF. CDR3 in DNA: TGCGCCAGCAGACAGGGAGAGGGGACTGAAGCTTTCTTT.

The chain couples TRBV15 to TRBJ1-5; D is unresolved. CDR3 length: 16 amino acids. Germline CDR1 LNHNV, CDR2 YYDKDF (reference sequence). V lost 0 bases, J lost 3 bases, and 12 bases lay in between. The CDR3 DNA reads TGTGCCACCAGCAGAGATGTTGGCGGATTCAATCAGCCCCAGCATTTT. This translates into CATSRDVGGFNQPQHF.

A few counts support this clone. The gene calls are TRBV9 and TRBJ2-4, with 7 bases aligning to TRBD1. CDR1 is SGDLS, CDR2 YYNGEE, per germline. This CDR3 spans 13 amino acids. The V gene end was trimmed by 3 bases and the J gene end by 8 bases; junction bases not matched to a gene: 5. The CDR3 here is CASSGQGEHIQYF. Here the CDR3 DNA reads TGTGCCAGCAGCGGTCAGGGGGAGCACATTCAGTACTTC.

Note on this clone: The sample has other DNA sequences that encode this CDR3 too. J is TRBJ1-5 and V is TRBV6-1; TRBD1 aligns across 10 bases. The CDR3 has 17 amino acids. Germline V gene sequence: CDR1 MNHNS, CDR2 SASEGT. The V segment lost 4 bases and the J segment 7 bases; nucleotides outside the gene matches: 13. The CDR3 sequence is CASSGTDRGVVAQPQHF. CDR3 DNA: TGTGCCAGCAGTGGAACGGACAGGGGGGTCGTGGCACAGCCCCAGCATTTT.

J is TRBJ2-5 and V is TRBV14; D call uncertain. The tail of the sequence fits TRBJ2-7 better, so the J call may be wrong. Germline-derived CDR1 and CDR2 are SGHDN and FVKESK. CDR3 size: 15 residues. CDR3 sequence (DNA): TGTGCCAGCAGCCAAGGGTTACAGTCATTTTACGAGCAGTACTTC. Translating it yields CASSQGLQSFYEQYF.

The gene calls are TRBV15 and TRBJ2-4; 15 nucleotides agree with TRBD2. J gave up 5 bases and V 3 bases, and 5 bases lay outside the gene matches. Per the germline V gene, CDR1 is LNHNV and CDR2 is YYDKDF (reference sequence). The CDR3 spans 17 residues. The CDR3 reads CATSSLGLAGGQNIQYF. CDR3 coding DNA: TGTGCCACCAGCAGCCTCGGACTAGCGGGGGGGCAAAACATTCAGTACTTC.

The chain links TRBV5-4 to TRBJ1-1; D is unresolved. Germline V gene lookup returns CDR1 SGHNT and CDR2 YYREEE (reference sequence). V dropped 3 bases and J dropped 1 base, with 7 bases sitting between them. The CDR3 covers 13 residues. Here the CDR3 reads CASSWEGNTEAFF. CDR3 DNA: TGTGCCAGCAGCTGGGAGGGGAACACTGAAGCTTTCTTT.

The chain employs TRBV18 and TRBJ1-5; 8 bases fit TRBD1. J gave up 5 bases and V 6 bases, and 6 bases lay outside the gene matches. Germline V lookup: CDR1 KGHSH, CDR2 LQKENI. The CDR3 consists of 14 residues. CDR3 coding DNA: TGTGCCAGCTCGCAAACAGGGGGTGATCAGCCCCAGCATTTT. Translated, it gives CASSQTGGDQPQHF.

The CDR3 DNA follows: TGTGCCAGCAGGACCGAGGTGAACACTGAAGCTTTCTTT. This encodes CASRTEVNTEAFF. The chain links TRBV2 to TRBJ1-1; D remains ambiguous. Looked up from germline, CDR1 is SNHLY and CDR2 is FYNNEI. V was pared by 6 bases and J by 0 bases, with 8 bases between. The CDR3 is 13 residues long.

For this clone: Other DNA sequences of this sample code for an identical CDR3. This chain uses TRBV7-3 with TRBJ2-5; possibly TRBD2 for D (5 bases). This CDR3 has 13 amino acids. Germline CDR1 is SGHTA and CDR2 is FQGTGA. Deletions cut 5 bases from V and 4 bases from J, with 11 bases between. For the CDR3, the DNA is TGTGCCAGCAGCCGACGCGAGGGAGAGACCCAGTACTTC. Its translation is CASSRREGETQYF.

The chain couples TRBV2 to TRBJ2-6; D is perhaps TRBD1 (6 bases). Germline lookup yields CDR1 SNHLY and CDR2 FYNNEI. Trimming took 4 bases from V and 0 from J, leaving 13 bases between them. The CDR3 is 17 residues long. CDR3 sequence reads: CASSADSLRSGANVLTF. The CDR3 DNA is TGTGCCAGCAGTGCGGACAGCCTTCGCTCTGGGGCCAACGTCCTGACTTTC.

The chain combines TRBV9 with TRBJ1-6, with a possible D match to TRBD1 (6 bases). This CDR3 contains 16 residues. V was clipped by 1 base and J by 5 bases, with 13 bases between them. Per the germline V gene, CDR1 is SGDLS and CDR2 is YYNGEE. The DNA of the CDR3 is TGTGCCAGCAGCGTACATGGACAGAGTAATAATTCACCCCTCCACTTT. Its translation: CASSVHGQSNNSPLHF.

CDR3 residues: CASSHDKRQGVIYEQYF. In nucleotides, the CDR3 is TGTGCCAGCAGCCACGACAAACGGCAGGGGGTAATCTACGAGCAGTACTTC. The rearrangement uses TRBV7-9 and TRBJ2-7; 7 bases are shared with TRBD1. Germline assignment: CDR1 SEHNR and CDR2 FQNEAQ (reference sequence). J lost 3 bases, V lost 5 bases, and 16 bases had no gene match. The CDR3 has 17 residues.

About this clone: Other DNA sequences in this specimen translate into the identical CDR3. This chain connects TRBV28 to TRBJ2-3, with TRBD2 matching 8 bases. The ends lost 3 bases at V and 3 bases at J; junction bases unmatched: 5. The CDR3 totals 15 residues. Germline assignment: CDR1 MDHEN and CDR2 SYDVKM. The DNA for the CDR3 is TGTGCCAGCAGTTTTCAGCGGGGGAAGACAGATACGCAGTATTTT. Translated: CASSFQRGKTDTQYF.

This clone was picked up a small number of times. CDR3 coding DNA: TGTGCCAGCAAGTCCCGGACTGACACATACGAGCAGTACTTC. This codes for CASKSRTDTYEQYF. This chain joins TRBV27 and TRBJ2-7; D possibly corresponds to TRBD2 (5 bases). Germline V gene data show CDR1 as MNHEY and CDR2 as SMNVEV (reference sequence). CDR3 length: 14 amino acids. The V gene lost 7 bases and the J gene lost 4 bases, with 17 bases spanning the gap.

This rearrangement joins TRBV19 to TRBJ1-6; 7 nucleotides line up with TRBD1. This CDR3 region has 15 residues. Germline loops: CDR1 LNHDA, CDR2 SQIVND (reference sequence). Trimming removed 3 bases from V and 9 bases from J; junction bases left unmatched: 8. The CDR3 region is CASSIGRQGGSPLHF. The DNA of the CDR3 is TGTGCCAGTAGTATCGGAAGACAGGGCGGTTCACCCCTCCACTTT.

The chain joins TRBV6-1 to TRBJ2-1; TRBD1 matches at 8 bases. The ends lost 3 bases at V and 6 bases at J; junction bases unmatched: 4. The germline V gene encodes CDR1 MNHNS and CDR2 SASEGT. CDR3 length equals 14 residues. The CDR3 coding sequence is TGTGCCAGCAGTGAGGACAGGGATCTCAATGAGCAGTTCTTC. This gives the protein CASSEDRDLNEQFF.

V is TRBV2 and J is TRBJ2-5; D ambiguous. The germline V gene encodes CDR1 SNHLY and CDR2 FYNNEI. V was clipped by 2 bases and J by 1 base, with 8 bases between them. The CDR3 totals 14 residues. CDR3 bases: TGTGCCAGCAGTGAAAGTCTACCCCAAGAGACCCAGTACTTC. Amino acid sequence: CASSESLPQETQYF. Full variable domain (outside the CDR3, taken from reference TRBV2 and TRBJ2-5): EPEVTQTPSHQVTQMGQEVILRCVPISNHLYFYWYRQILGQKVEFLVSFYNNEISEKSEIFDDQFSVERPDGSNFTLKIRSTKLEDSAMYFCASSESLPQETQYFGPGTRLLVL.

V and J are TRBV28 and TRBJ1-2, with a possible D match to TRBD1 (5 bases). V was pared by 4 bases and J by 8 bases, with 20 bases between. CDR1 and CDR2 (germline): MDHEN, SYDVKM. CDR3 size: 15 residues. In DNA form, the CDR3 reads TGTGCCAGCAGTTACTCAGACAGCTCTCTAGGGGGCTACACCTTC. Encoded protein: CASSYSDSSLGGYTF.

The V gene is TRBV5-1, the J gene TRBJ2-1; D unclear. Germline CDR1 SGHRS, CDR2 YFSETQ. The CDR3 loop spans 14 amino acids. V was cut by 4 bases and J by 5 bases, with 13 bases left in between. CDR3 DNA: TGCGCCAGCAGCCCGTTCCTAACCGACAATGAGCAGTTCTTC. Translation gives CASSPFLTDNEQFF.

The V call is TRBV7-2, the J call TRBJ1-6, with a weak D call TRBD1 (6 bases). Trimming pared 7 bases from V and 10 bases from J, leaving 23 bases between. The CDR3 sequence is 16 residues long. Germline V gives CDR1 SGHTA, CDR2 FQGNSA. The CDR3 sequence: CASTGGTGAVGSPLHF. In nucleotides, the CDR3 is TGTGCCAGCACCGGGGGGACGGGGGCCGTAGGCTCACCCCTCCACTTT. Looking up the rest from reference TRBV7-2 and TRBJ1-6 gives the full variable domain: GAGVSQSPSNKVTEKGKDVELRCDPISGHTALYWYRQSLGQGLEFLIYFQGNSAPDKSGLPSDRFSAERTGGSVSTLTIQRTQQEDSAVYLCASTGGTGAVGSPLHFGNGTRLTVT.

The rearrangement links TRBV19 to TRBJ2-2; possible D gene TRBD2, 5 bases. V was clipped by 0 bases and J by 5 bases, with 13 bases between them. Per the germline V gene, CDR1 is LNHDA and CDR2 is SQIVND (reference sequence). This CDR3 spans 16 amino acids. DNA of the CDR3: TGTGCCAGTAGTATAGAAACAGCTTGGAGGACCGGGGAGCTGTTTTTT. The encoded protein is CASSIETAWRTGELFF.

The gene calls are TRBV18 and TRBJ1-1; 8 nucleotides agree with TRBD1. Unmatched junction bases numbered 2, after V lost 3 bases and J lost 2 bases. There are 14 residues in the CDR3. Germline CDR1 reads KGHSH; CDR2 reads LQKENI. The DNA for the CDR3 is TGTGCCAGCTCACCTGGACAGGGAAACACTGAAGCTTTCTTT. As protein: CASSPGQGNTEAFF. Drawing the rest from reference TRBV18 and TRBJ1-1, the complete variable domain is NAGVMQNPRHLVRRRGQEARLRCSPMKGHSHVYWYRQLPEEGLKFMVYLQKENIIDESGMPKERFSAEFPKEGPSILRIQQVVRGDSAAYFCASSPGQGNTEAFFGQGTRLTVV.

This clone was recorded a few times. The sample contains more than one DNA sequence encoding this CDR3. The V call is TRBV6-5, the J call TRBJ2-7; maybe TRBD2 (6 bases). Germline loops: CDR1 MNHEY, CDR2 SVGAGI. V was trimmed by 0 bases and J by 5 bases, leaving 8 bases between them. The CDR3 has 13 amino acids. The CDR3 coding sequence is TGTGCCAGCAGTTACTCGCGGGGTAACGAGCAGTACTTC. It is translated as CASSYSRGNEQYF.

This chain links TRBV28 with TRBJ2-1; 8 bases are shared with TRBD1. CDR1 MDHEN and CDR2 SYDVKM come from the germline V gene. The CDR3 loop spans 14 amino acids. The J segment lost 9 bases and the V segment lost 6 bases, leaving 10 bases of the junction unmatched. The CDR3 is CASRPGTGAPEQFF. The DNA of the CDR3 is TGTGCCAGCAGGCCGGGGACAGGCGCGCCTGAGCAGTTCTTC.

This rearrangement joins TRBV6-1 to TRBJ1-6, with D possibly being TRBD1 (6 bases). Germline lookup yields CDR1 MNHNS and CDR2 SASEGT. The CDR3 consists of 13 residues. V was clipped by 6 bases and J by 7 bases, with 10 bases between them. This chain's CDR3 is CASSGTTNSPLHF. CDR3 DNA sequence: TGTGCCAGCAGCGGGACAACCAATTCACCCCTCCACTTT.